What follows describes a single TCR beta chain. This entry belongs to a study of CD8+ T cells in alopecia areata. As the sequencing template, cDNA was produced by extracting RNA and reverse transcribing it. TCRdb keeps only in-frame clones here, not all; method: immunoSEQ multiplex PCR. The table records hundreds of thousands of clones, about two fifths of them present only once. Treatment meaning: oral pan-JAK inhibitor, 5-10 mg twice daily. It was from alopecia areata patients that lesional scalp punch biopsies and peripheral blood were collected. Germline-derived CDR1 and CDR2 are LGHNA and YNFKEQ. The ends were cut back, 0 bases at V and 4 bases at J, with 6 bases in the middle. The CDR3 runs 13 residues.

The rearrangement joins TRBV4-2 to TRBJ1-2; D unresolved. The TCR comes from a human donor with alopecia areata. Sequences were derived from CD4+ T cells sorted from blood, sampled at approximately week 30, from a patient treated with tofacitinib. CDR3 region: CASSQENSYGYTF. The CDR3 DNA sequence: TGTGCCAGCAGCCAAGAGAACAGCTATGGCTACACCTTC.